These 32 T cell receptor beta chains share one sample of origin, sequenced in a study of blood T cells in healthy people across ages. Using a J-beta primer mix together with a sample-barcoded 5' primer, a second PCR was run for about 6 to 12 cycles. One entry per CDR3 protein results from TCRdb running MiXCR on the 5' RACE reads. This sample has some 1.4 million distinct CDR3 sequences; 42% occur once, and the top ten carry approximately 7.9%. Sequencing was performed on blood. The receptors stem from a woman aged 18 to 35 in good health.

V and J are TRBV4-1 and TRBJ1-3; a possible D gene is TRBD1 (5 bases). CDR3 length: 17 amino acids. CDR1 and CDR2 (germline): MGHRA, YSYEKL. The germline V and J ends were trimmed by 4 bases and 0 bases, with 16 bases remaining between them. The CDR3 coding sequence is TGCGCCAGCAGCCTGGGGCGTGGCAGGACCTCTGGAAACACCATATATTTT. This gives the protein CASSLGRGRTSGNTIYF.

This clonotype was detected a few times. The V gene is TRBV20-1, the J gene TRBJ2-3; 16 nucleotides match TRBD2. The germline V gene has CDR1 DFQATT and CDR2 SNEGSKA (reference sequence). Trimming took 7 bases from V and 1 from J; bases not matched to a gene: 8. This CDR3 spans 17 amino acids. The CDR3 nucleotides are TGCAGTGGTACCGGGACTAGCGGGAGGGGCGGCACAGATACGCAGTATTTT. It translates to CSGTGTSGRGGTDTQYF.

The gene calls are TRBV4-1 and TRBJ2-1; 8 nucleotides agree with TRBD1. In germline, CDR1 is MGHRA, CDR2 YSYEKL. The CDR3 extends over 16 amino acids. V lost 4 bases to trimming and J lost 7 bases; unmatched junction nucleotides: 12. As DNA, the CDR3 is TGCGCCAGCAGCCCCGTAGGACAGGGAGCATCTAATGAGCAGTTCTTC. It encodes CASSPVGQGASNEQFF.

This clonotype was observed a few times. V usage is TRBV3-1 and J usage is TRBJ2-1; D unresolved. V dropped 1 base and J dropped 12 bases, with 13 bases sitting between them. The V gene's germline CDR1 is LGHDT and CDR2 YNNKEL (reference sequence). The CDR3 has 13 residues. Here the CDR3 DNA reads TGTGCCAGCAGCCAAGTTGCCGTCTCGGGGCAGTTCTTC. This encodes CASSQVAVSGQFF.

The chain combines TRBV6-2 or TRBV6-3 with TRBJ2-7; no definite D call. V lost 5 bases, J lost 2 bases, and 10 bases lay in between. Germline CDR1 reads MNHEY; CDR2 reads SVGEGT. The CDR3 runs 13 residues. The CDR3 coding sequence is TGTGCCAGCAGTCGCCGGGCACCCTACGAGCAGTACTTC. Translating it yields CASSRRAPYEQYF.

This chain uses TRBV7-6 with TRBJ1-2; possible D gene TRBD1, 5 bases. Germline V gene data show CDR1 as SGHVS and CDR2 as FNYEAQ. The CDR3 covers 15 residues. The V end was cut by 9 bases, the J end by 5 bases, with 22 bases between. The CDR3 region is CARSPREGNAYGYTF. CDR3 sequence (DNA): TGTGCCAGAAGCCCCCGGGAGGGGAATGCTTATGGCTACACCTTC. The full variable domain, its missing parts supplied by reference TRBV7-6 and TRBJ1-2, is GAGVSQSPRYKVTKRGQDVALRCDPISGHVSLYWYRQALGQGPEFLTYFNYEAQQDKSGLPNDRFSAERPEGSISTLTIQRTEQRDSAMYRCARSPREGNAYGYTFGSGTRLTVV.

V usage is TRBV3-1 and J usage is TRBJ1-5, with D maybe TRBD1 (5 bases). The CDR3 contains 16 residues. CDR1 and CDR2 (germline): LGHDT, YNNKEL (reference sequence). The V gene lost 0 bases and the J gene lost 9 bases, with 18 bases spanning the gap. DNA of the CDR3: TGTGCCAGCAGCCAAGACTTGGTCGGCCGGGGCCTGCCCCAGCATTTT. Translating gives CASSQDLVGRGLPQHF. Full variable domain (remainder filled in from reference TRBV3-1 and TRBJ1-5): DTAVSQTPKYLVTQMGNDKSIKCEQNLGHDTMYWYKQDSKKFLKIMFSYNNKELIINETVPNRFSPKSPDKAHLNLHINSLELGDSAVYFCASSQDLVGRGLPQHFGDGTRLSIL.

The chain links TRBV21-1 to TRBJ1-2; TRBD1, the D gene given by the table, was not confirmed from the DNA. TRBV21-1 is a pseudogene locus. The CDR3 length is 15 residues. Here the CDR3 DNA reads TGTGCCAGCAGCACCGACAGGGGGGGTAACTATGGCTACACCTTC. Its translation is CASSTDRGGNYGYTF.

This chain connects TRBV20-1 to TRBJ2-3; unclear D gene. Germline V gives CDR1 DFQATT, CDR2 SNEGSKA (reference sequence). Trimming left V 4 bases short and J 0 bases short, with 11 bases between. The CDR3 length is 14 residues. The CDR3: CSAKGSFSTDTQYF. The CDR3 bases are TGCAGTGCTAAAGGGTCCTTTAGCACAGATACGCAGTATTTT.

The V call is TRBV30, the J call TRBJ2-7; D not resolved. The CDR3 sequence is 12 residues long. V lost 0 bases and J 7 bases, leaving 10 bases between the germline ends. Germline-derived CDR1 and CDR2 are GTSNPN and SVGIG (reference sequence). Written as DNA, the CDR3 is TGTGCCTGGAGTGTGTCGTATACTGAGCAGTACTTC. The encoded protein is CAWSVSYTEQYF.

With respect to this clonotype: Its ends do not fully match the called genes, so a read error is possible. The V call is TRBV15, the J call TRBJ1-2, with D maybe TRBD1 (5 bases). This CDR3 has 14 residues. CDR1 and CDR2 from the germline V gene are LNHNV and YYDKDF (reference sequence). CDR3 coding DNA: TGTGCCACCAGCAGAGGTGGAGGGGACTATGGCTGCACCTTC. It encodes CATSRGGGDYGCTF. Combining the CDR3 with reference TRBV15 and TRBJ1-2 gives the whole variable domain DAMVIQNPRYQVTQFGKPVTLSCSQTLNHNVMYWYQQKSSQAPKLLFHYYDKDFNNEADTPDNFQSRRPNTSFCFLDIRSPGLGDTAMYLCATSRGGGDYGCTFGSGTRLTVV.

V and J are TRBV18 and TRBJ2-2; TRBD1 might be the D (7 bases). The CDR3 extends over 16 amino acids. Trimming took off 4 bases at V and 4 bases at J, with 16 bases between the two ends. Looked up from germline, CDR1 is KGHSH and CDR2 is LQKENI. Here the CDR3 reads CASSQGARAGTGELFF. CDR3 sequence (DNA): TGTGCCAGCTCACAGGGGGCAAGAGCGGGCACCGGGGAGCTGTTTTTT.

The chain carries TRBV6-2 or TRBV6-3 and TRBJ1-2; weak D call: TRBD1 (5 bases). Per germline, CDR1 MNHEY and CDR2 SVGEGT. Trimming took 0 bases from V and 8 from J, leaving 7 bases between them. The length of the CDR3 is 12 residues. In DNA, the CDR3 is TGTGCCAGCAGTTACTCTTACAGGGGCTACACCTTC. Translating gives CASSYSYRGYTF.

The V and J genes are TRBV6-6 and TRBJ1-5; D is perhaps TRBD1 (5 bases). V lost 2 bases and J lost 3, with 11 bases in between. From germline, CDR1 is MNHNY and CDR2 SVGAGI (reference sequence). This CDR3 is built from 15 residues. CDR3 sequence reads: CASSYGGGNNQPQHF. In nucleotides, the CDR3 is TGTGCCAGCAGTTACGGGGGGGGTAACAATCAGCCCCAGCATTTT.

CDR3 sequence (DNA): TGTGCCAGCAGTTTATACGGCGGATATAGCACAGATACGCAGTATTTT. It codes for CASSLYGGYSTDTQYF. The chain is built from TRBV27 and TRBJ2-3; D unclear. Trimming took 1 base from V and 0 from J, leaving 11 bases between them. CDR3 length equals 16 residues. Germline CDR1 reads MNHEY; CDR2 reads SMNVEV (reference sequence).

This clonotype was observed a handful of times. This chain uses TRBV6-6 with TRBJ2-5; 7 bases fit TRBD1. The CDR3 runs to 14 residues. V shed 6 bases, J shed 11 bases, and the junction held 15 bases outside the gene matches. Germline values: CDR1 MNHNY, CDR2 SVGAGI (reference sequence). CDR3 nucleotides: TGTGCCAGCAGGGGGGACAGTCCTTACAATGAGCAGTACTTC. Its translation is CASRGDSPYNEQYF.

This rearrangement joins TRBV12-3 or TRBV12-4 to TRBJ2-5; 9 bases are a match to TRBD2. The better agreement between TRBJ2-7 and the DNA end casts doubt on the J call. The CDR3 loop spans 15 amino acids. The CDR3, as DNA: TGTGCCAGCAGTTTACAGCGGGGGGCCACCTACGAGCAGTACTTC. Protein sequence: CASSLQRGATYEQYF.

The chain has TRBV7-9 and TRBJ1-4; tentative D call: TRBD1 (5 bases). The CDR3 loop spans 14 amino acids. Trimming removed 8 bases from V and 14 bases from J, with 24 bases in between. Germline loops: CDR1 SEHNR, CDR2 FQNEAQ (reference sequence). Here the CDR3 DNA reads TGTGCCAGCCGGGCTCCAACGGCGGGGGGAACGCTGTTTTTT. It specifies CASRAPTAGGTLFF.

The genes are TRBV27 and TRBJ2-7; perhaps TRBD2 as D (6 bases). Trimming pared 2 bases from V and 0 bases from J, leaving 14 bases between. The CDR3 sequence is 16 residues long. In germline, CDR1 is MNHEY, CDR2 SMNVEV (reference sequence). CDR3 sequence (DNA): TGTGCCAGCAGTTTACGCTTAGGGGACTTCTCCTACGAGCAGTACTTC. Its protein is CASSLRLGDFSYEQYF.

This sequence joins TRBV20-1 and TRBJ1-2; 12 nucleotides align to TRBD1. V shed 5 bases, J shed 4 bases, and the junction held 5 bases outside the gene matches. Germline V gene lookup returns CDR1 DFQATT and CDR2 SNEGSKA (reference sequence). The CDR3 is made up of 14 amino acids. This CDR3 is CSAGGTGGGYGYTF. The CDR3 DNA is TGCAGTGCTGGCGGGACAGGGGGCGGCTATGGCTACACCTTC.

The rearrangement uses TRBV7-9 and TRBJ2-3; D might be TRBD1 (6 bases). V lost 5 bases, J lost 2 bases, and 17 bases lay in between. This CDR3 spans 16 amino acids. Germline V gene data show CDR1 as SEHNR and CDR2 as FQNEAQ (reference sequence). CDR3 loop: CASSLLTGINTDTQYF. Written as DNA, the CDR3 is TGTGCCAGCAGCCTACTGACAGGAATTAACACAGATACGCAGTATTTT.

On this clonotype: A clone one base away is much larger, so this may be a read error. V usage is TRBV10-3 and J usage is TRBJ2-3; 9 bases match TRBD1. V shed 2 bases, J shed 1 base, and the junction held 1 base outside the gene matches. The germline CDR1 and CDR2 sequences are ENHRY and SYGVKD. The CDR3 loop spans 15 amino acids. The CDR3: CAISEGTGCTDTQYF. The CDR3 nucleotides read TGTGCCATCAGTGAGGGGACAGGGTGCACAGATACGCAGTATTTT.

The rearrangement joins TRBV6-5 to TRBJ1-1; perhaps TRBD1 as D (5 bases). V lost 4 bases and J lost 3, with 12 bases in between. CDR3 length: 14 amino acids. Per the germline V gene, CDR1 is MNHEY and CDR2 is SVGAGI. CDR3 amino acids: CASSLAGSYTEAFF. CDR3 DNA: TGTGCCAGCAGTTTGGCAGGGTCTTACACTGAAGCTTTCTTT.

CDR3 bases: TGTGCCAGCAGCTTTAGGACAGGGGGTGGCATTAGTAGTACGAGTGGCTACACCTTC. Translation: CASSFRTGGGISSTSGYTF. The chain employs TRBV7-8 and TRBJ1-2, with 10 bases fitting TRBD1. This CDR3 has 19 amino acids. Looked up from germline, CDR1 is SGHVS and CDR2 is FQNEAQ. Unmatched junction bases numbered 20, after V lost 3 bases and J lost 7 bases.

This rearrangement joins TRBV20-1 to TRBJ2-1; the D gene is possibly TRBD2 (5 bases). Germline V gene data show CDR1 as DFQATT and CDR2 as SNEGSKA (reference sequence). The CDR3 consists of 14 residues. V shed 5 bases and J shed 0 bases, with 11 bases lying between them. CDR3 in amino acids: CSAPGTSSYNEQFF. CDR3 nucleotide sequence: TGCAGTGCTCCCGGTACTAGCTCCTACAATGAGCAGTTCTTC.

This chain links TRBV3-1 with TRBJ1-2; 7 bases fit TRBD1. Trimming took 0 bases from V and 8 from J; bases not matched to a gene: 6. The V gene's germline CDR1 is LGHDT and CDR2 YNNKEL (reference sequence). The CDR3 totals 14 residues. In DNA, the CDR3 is TGTGCCAGCAGCCAAGAGCAGGGGGTTAGGGGCTACACCTTC. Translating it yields CASSQEQGVRGYTF.

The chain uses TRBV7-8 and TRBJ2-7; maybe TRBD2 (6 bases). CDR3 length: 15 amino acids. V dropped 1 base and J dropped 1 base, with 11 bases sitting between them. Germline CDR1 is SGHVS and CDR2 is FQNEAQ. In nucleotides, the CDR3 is TGTGCCAGCAGCTTAGGCGGGGTGGGGTCCTACGAGCAGTACTTC. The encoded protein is CASSLGGVGSYEQYF.

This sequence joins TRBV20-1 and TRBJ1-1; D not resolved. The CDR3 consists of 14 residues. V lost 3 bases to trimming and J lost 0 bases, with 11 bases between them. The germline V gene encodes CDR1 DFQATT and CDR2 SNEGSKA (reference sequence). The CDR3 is CSASGGIMNTEAFF. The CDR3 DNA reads TGCAGTGCTAGTGGCGGAATCATGAACACTGAAGCTTTCTTT.

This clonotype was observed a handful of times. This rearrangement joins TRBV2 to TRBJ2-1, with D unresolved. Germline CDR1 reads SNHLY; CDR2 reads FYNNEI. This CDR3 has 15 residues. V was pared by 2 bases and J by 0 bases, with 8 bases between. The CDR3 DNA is TGTGCCAGCAGTGAATCAGCGAGCTCCTACAATGAGCAGTTCTTC. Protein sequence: CASSESASSYNEQFF.

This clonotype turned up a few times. CDR3 region: CASSTRALPGNTIYF. The CDR3 DNA follows: TGTGCCAGCAGCACTCGGGCCCTCCCTGGAAACACCATATATTTT. The rearrangement links TRBV7-9 to TRBJ1-3; D gene uncertain. The CDR3 is made up of 15 amino acids. V lost 5 bases and J lost 2, with 13 bases in between. The germline gives CDR1 SEHNR, CDR2 FQNEAQ (reference sequence).

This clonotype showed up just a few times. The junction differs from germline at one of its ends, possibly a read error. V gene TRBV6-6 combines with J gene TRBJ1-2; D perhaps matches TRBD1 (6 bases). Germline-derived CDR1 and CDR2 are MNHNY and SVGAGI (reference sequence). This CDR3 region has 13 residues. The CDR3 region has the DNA TGTGCCAGCAGTACTGGGGGCGACTATGGTTACACCTTC. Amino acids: CASSTGGDYGYTF.

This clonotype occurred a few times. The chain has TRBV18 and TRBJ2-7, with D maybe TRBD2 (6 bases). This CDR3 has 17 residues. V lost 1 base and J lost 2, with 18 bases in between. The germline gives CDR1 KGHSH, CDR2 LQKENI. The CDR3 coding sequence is TGTGCCAGCTCACCACGAGTTCGCGGGGAAAATACCTACGAGCAGTACTTC. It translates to CASSPRVRGENTYEQYF.